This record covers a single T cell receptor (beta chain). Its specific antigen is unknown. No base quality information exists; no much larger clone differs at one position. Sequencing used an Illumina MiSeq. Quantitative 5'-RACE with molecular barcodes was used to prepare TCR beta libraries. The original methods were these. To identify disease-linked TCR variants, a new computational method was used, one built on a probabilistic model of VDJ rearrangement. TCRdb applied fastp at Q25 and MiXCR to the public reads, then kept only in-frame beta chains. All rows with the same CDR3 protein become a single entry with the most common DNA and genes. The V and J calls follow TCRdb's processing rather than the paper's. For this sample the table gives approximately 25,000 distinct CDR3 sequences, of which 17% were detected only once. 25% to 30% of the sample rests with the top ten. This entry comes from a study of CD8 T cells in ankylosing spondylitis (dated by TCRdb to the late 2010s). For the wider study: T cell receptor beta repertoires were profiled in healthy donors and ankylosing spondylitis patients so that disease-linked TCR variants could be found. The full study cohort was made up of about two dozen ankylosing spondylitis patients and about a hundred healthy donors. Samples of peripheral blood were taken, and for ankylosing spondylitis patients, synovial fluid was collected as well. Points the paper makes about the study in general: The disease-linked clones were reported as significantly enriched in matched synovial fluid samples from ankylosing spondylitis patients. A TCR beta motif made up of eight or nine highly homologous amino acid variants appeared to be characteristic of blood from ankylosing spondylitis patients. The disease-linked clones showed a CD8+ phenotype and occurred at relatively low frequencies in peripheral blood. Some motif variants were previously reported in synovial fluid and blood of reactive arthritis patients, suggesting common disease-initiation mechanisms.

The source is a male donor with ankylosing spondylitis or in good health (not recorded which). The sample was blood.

The bases are TGTGCCAGCAGCTTGGGGGGTGATTCCTACGAGCAGTACTTC. This yields the protein CASSLGGDSYEQYF. The V and J genes are TRBV5-6 and TRBJ2-7; the D gene assignment is ambiguous. V sheds 0 bases and J sheds 1 base, leaving 8 bases between their ends. Via the germline V gene, CDR1 is SGHDT and CDR2 YYEEEE. The CDR3 holds 14 amino acids from the cysteine to the phenylalanine. Only CDR3 DNA remains: 42 bases, in frame from the first base.